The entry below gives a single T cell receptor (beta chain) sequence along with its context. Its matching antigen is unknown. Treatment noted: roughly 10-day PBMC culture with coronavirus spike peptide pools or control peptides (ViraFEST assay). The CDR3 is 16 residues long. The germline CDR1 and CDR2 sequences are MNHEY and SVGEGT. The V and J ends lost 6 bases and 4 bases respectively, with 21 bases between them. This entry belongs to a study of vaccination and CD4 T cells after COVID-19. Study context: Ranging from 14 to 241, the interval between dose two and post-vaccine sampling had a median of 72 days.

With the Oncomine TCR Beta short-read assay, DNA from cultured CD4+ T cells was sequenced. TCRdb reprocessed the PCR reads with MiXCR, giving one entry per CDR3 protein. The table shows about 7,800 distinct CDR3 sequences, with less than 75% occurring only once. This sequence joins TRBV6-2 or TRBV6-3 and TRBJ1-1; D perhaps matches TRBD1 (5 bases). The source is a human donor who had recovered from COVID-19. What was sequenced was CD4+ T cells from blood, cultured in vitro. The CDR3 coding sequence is TGTGCCAGCAGGCTGGGGCAGGGTACATTTGGCACTGAAGCTTTCTTT. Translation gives CASRLGQGTFGTEAFF.